The 25 T cell receptor beta chains below all came from one sample that was sequenced in a study of blood T cells in healthy people across ages. A second PCR, run for about 7 to 11 cycles, used a sample-barcoded 5' primer plus a J-beta primer mix. TCRdb called the 5' RACE reads again in MiXCR, with one record for every CDR3 protein. The table includes more than 500,000 distinct CDR3 sequences, roughly a quarter detected once. The same data also contributed to another study, on T cells of mothers and their children.

Sequenced material: blood. The receptors here all came from a boy aged 2 to 10 in good health.

This clonotype showed up just a few times. The chain is built from TRBV11-2 and TRBJ1-3; 7 nucleotides align to TRBD1. The CDR3 contains 16 residues. Germline lookup yields CDR1 SGHAT and CDR2 FQNNGV. J lost 1 base, V lost 4 bases, and 7 bases had no gene match. CDR3 region: CASSSPGQRSGNTIYF. The CDR3 DNA is TGTGCCAGCAGCTCCCCGGGACAGCGATCTGGAAACACCATATATTTT.

The V and J genes are TRBV20-1 and TRBJ2-1; D is ambiguous. The tail of the sequence fits TRBJ2-5 better, so the J call may be wrong. CDR1 DFQATT and CDR2 SNEGSKA come from the germline V gene (reference sequence). The CDR3 runs 11 residues. This CDR3 is CSAGNEETQYF. The CDR3, as DNA: TGCAGTGCGGGGAATGAAGAGACCCAGTACTTC.

V and J are TRBV10-3 and TRBJ2-2; TRBD2 agrees at 8 bases. The V segment lost 2 bases and the J segment 5 bases; nucleotides outside the gene matches: 10. The CDR3 has 17 residues. Germline CDR1 reads ENHRY; CDR2 reads SYGVKD. This chain's CDR3 is CAISEADRAGETGELFF. As DNA, the CDR3 is TGTGCCATCAGTGAGGCCGACAGAGCGGGAGAGACCGGGGAGCTGTTTTTT.

The chain carries TRBV7-2 and TRBJ2-7; the D gene is possibly TRBD2 (7 bases). The CDR3 covers 14 residues. Trimming took 5 bases from V and 3 from J, leaving 14 bases between them. Germline CDR1 SGHTA, CDR2 FQGNSA. Here the CDR3 reads CASSPGGALYEQYF. The CDR3 DNA reads TGTGCCAGCAGCCCTGGGGGGGCCCTCTACGAGCAGTACTTC.

The rearrangement joins TRBV25-1 to TRBJ1-5; possible D gene TRBD1, 5 bases. Germline assignment: CDR1 MGHDK and CDR2 SYGVNS. CDR3 length: 16 residues. V was pared by 1 base and J by 2 bases, with 12 bases between. This CDR3 reads CASSESGGRGNQPQHF. CDR3 nucleotide sequence: TGTGCCAGCAGTGAATCGGGGGGGAGAGGCAATCAGCCCCAGCATTTT.

The table lists this clonotype with many counts. The genes are TRBV7-2 and TRBJ2-6, with no clear D. Germline V gene lookup returns CDR1 SGHTA and CDR2 FQGNSA. The CDR3 is 14 residues long. Trimming cost V 5 bases and J 0 bases, with 5 bases left between them. CDR3 protein: CASSPNSGANVLTF. The CDR3 DNA sequence: TGTGCCAGCAGCCCAAACTCTGGGGCCAACGTCCTGACTTTC.

This chain connects TRBV7-9 to TRBJ2-1, with 8 bases fitting TRBD2. This CDR3 comprises 16 residues. Germline CDR1 is SEHNR and CDR2 is FQNEAQ (reference sequence). The J segment lost 2 bases and the V segment lost 4 bases, leaving 7 bases of the junction unmatched. The CDR3 here is CASSSRVAGTYNEQFF. The CDR3, as DNA: TGTGCCAGCAGCTCCCGGGTAGCGGGGACCTACAATGAGCAGTTCTTC.

The chain uses TRBV20-1 and TRBJ2-3; TRBD2 matches 8 bases. The V gene end was trimmed by 6 bases and the J gene end by 5 bases; junction bases not matched to a gene: 10. Germline CDR1 is DFQATT and CDR2 is SNEGSKA (reference sequence). The CDR3 has 14 amino acids. The CDR3 reads CSAGGTSGGDTQYF. The DNA of the CDR3 is TGCAGTGCCGGGGGAACTAGCGGTGGAGATACGCAGTATTTT.

This clonotype was observed a handful of times. The CDR3 DNA is TGCAGTGCTAGAGATGGGGGGAGGGGCATGAACACTGAAGCTTTCTTT. It is translated as CSARDGGRGMNTEAFF. V usage is TRBV20-1 and J usage is TRBJ1-1; possible D gene TRBD1, 5 bases. The CDR3 extends over 16 amino acids. The ends were cut back, 0 bases at V and 0 bases at J, with 14 bases in the middle. The V gene's germline CDR1 is DFQATT and CDR2 SNEGSKA (reference sequence).

There are a few counts of this clonotype. The rearrangement uses TRBV6-5 and TRBJ1-1; 11 nucleotides agree with TRBD1. The ends lost 2 bases at V and 10 bases at J; junction bases unmatched: 9. The CDR3 totals 15 residues. Germline V gene lookup returns CDR1 MNHEY and CDR2 SVGAGI. The CDR3: CASSYGTGGTVGAFF. The CDR3 nucleotides are TGTGCCAGCAGTTACGGGACAGGGGGTACGGTCGGAGCTTTCTTT.

A few counts support this clonotype. The chain combines TRBV7-9 with TRBJ2-5; D gene ambiguous. The CDR3 length is 13 residues. Germline V gives CDR1 SEHNR, CDR2 FQNEAQ (reference sequence). The germline V and J ends were trimmed by 8 bases and 1 base, with 11 bases remaining between them. CDR3 DNA sequence: TGTGCCAGCGGGATCCGGACCCAAGAGACCCAGTACTTC. It specifies CASGIRTQETQYF.

There are a few counts of this clonotype. The genes are TRBV12-3 or TRBV12-4 and TRBJ2-7, with D unresolved. This CDR3 spans 16 amino acids. With 5 bases removed from V and 4 bases from J, the gap between germline ends came to 21 bases. In DNA, the CDR3 is TGTGCCAGCAGTCTACTCAAAGACCCGATTCGATACGAGCAGTACTTC. Its translation is CASSLLKDPIRYEQYF.

J is TRBJ2-3 and V is TRBV15, with unresolved D. Trimming shortened V by 0 bases and J by 3 bases, and 7 bases separated the two germline ends. Germline V CDR1 and CDR2: LNHNV, YYDKDF (reference sequence). The CDR3 runs to 14 residues. The CDR3 loop reads CATSRDDRTDTQYF. The CDR3 DNA is TGTGCCACCAGCAGAGATGATAGGACAGATACGCAGTATTTT.

The chain carries TRBV27 and TRBJ1-1, with unresolved D. V lost 3 bases, J lost 1 base, and 9 bases lay in between. The CDR3 covers 14 residues. Germline CDR1 MNHEY, CDR2 SMNVEV (reference sequence). CDR3 loop: CASSLNRGNTEAFF. The CDR3 DNA reads as TGTGCCAGCAGTTTGAATAGAGGGAACACTGAAGCTTTCTTT.

In nucleotides, the CDR3 is TGCAGCGTTACTCTGGGCAGGGGGGAGCAGTACTTC. This sequence encodes CSVTLGRGEQYF. The V and J genes are TRBV29-1 and TRBJ2-7, with 7 bases fitting TRBD1. Germline trimming cut 5 bases from V and 7 bases from J; bases unmatched to any gene: 8. The CDR3 runs to 12 residues. Germline V gives CDR1 SQVTM, CDR2 ANQGSEA.

This clonotype was counted between two and nine times. This rearrangement joins TRBV7-2 to TRBJ1-2; D perhaps matches TRBD1 (5 bases). The germline V gene encodes CDR1 SGHTA and CDR2 FQGNSA. This CDR3 region has 15 residues. The V gene lost 5 bases and the J gene lost 4 bases, with 17 bases spanning the gap. CDR3 amino acids: CASSQQGQGLYGYTF. In nucleotides, the CDR3 is TGTGCCAGCAGCCAGCAGGGCCAAGGGCTCTATGGCTACACCTTC.

The chain is built from TRBV6-5 and TRBJ1-1, with D tentatively TRBD1 (5 bases). Trimming cost V 0 bases and J 1 base, with 9 bases left between them. There are 15 residues in the CDR3. Germline V CDR1 and CDR2: MNHEY, SVGAGI. The DNA of the CDR3 is TGTGCCAGCAGTTACTCGGGGGAAACGAACACTGAAGCTTTCTTT. It encodes CASSYSGETNTEAFF.

The chain couples TRBV20-1 to TRBJ1-2; 7 bases fit TRBD1. Unmatched junction bases numbered 5, after V lost 0 bases and J lost 4 bases. The germline V gene encodes CDR1 DFQATT and CDR2 SNEGSKA (reference sequence). This CDR3 has 14 residues. The CDR3 spells CSARDRGETYGYTF. The CDR3 bases are TGCAGTGCTAGAGACAGGGGGGAGACCTATGGCTACACCTTC.

J is TRBJ2-5 and V is TRBV12-3 or TRBV12-4; possible D gene TRBD2, 5 bases. Deletions cut 4 bases from V and 2 bases from J, with 8 bases between. The CDR3 runs to 13 residues. The CDR3 nucleotides read TGTGCCAGCAGTTACAAGCGGCAAGAGACCCAGTACTTC. Protein sequence: CASSYKRQETQYF.

The rearrangement uses TRBV6-1 and TRBJ2-6, with D unclear. The CDR3 totals 18 residues. Trimming pared 8 bases from V and 0 bases from J, leaving 20 bases between. Germline V CDR1 and CDR2: MNHNS, SASEGT. The CDR3 bases are TGTGCCAGCTCTGGGTGGTTCTCCCTTAGCTCTGGGGCCAACGTCCTGACTTTC. Protein product: CASSGWFSLSSGANVLTF.

This chain connects TRBV6-1 to TRBJ1-5; weak D call: TRBD1 (5 bases). This CDR3 has 15 amino acids. Germline CDR1 is MNHNS and CDR2 is SASEGT. V lost 4 bases, J lost 6 bases, and 16 bases lay in between. The CDR3 DNA reads TGTGCCAGCAGTGGGGGACGGCGAGTAGGTCAGCCCCAGCATTTT. Translating it yields CASSGGRRVGQPQHF.

V is TRBV19 and J is TRBJ2-5; 14 bases match TRBD2. This CDR3 spans 18 amino acids. CDR1 and CDR2 (germline): LNHDA, SQIVND (reference sequence). V dropped 5 bases and J dropped 1; count of bases not matched to a gene: 9. The CDR3 loop is CASSDAGLAGVVQETQYF. The CDR3 region has the DNA TGTGCCAGTAGTGATGCGGGACTAGCGGGAGTGGTCCAAGAGACCCAGTACTTC. Using reference TRBV19 and TRBJ2-5 for the parts outside the CDR3, the full variable domain is DGGITQSPKYLFRKEGQNVTLSCEQNLNHDAMYWYRQDPGQGLRLIYYSQIVNDFQKGDIAEGYSVSREKKESFPLTVTSAQKNPTAFYLCASSDAGLAGVVQETQYFGPGTRLLVL.

The rearrangement links TRBV29-1 to TRBJ1-2, with unresolved D. CDR1 is SQVTM, CDR2 ANQGSEA, per germline. This CDR3 region has 12 residues. Trimming cost V 0 bases and J 5 bases, with 7 bases left between them. The CDR3 region has the DNA TGCAGCGTTGAAGATGGGGTATATGGCTACACCTTC. This translates into CSVEDGVYGYTF.

This clonotype was detected only a few times. CDR3 loop: CADQETQYF. CDR3 bases: TGTGCCGACCAAGAGACCCAGTACTTC. The chain combines TRBV27 with TRBJ2-5; D gene ambiguous. The germline V and J ends were trimmed by 11 bases and 0 bases, with 1 base remaining between them. There are 9 residues in the CDR3. From germline, CDR1 is MNHEY and CDR2 SMNVEV (reference sequence).

This clonotype appeared once. The chain employs TRBV3-1 and TRBJ2-2, with D hard to call. V was shortened by 2 bases and J by 5 bases, with 9 bases between the two germline ends. CDR3 size: 14 residues. CDR1 and CDR2 from the germline V gene are LGHDT and YNNKEL (reference sequence). CDR3 coding DNA: TGTGCCAGCAGCCAATTAGGTCTTACCGGGGAGCTGTTTTTT. The encoded protein is CASSQLGLTGELFF.